The T cell receptor (beta chain) under discussion was sequenced for a study of T-cell reconstitution after alpha-beta-depleted transplantation in children (dated by TCRdb to about 2016). About the investigation overall: Using TCR repertoire profiling, the study followed T-cell immune reconstitution in a quantitative way in children after TCRalphabeta/CD19-depleted allogeneic hematopoietic cell transplantation.

Libraries came from PCR. TCRdb records Illumina HiSeq 2500 as the sequencer. To normalize quantification of the TCRbeta repertoire, the TCR libraries were built with molecular barcoding that relied on unique molecular identifiers. TCRdb cleaned the public reads at Q25 with fastp, built clones with MiXCR and kept in-frame beta chains. Identical CDR3 proteins give one entry, which carries the most common genes and DNA. This sample lists approximately 240,000 distinct CDR3 sequences; under 9.5% were detected once. Of the sample, 5.5% to 8% is held by the ten largest clones. This clonotype was seen only a few times. Its specific antigen is unknown. No much larger clone exists at a distance of one base, and base qualities are not known. The CDR3 runs 15 residues from the cysteine to the phenylalanine. This entry keeps only the CDR3 DNA: 45 bases, framed from base 1. Trimming at the junction amounts to 1 base on V and 0 bases on J, and the germline ends lie 7 bases apart. As encoded in the germline V gene (reference sequence), CDR1 is DFQATT while CDR2 is SNEGSKA.

The TCR originated in a human donor who donated a stem cell graft to a child with acute lymphoblastic leukemia. The sequence is built from TRBV20-1 and TRBJ1-6; the D gene is perhaps TRBD1, on 5 matching bases. The sequences come from PBMCs from the stem cell graft donor, collected from the stem cell graft. The sequence in DNA is TGCAGTGCTAGAGGGGGCGGCTCCTATAATTCACCCCTCCACTTT. It is translated as CSARGGGSYNSPLHF.